This TCR beta chain was identified in a study of cytomegalovirus exposure and HLA in healthy donors. As regards this clone: Antigen: not known.

The PCR was carried out with 60 Vbeta primers and 13 Jbeta primers. How the authors handled the data: There were around 80 million unique TCR beta chains by a later count, and around 10 million of them were shared. Sequencing was performed with immunoSEQ multiplex PCR; in TCRdb, only in-frame clones are kept and a portion is missing. The V and J calls and clone size were taken over from that table, and D and trimming were inferred from the DNA. The repertoire holds roughly 100,000 clones, with nearly 80% as singletons. General study findings and limits: Cytomegalovirus status was reportedly diagnosed by the classifier with high specificity and sensitivity. Confirmation in vitro established that three CMV-associated chains were specific for CMV antigens.

Everyone who donated was a healthy bone marrow donor. The receptor was isolated from a man aged 25 to 45 in good health and CMV-seronegative. Sequencing was done on a sample of PBMCs.

The CDR3 DNA is TGTGCCAGCAGTTACGGTCAGGGGTACTATGGCTACACCTTC. Translated, it gives CASSYGQGYYGYTF. The V and J genes are TRBV6-5 and TRBJ1-2; tentatively, D is TRBD1 (6 bases). The CDR3 is 14 amino acids. CDR1 is MNHEY and CDR2 is SVGAGI in the germline V gene. V was cut by 2 bases and J by 3 bases, with 10 bases left in between.